Each of the 21 T cell receptor beta chains below was sequenced from the same sample in a study of identical twins. Via MiXCR, TCRdb re-called the 5' RACE reads, giving one row per CDR3 protein. The data show 1.5 million to 2 million distinct CDR3 sequences, around 29% seen once. Material: cord blood. The origin of the receptors is a newborn girl in good health.

The chain employs TRBV10-2 and TRBJ2-5, with 9 nucleotides matching TRBD2. CDR3 length: 14 residues. CDR1 and CDR2 from the germline V gene are WSHSY and SAAADI. V gave up 4 bases and J gave up 7 bases; unmatched junction bases: 7. The CDR3 protein is CASSAGTSSVTQYF. Written as DNA, the CDR3 is TGCGCCAGCAGTGCCGGGACTAGCAGCGTGACCCAGTACTTC.

A remark on this clonotype: A junction boundary mismatches the germline segment, possibly from a read error. V is TRBV9 and J is TRBJ2-1; D might be TRBD2 (7 bases). CDR3 length: 15 residues. Germline values: CDR1 SGDLS, CDR2 YYNGEE. CDR3 nucleotides: TGTGCCAGCAGCGTAGGGCGGGGGCCCTACAGTGAGCAGTTCTTC. Amino acids: CASSVGRGPYSEQFF. The full variable domain, rest sourced from reference TRBV9 and TRBJ2-1, is DSGVTQTPKHLITATGQRVTLRCSPRSGDLSVYWYQQSLDQGLQFLIQYYNGEERAKGNILERFSAQQFPDLHSELNLSSLELGDSALYFCASSVGRGPYSEQFFGPGTRLTVL.

The rearrangement joins TRBV10-3 to TRBJ1-1; D remains ambiguous. CDR1 and CDR2 from the germline V gene are ENHRY and SYGVKD. The ends were cut back, 4 bases at V and 0 bases at J, with 6 bases in the middle. CDR3 size: 13 residues. The CDR3 bases are TGTGCCATCAGTGTCGGGGTGAACACTGAAGCTTTCTTT. Translation gives CAISVGVNTEAFF.

The genes are TRBV29-1 and TRBJ1-3, with D unresolved. Germline CDR1 reads SQVTM; CDR2 reads ANQGSEA. The CDR3 is made up of 12 amino acids. The germline V and J ends were trimmed by 7 bases and 4 bases, with 11 bases remaining between them. The CDR3: CSASFGGNTIYF. CDR3 nucleotides: TGCAGCGCCTCGTTCGGCGGAAACACCATATATTTT.

This clonotype has more than one count but fewer than ten. The V and J genes are TRBV7-9 and TRBJ1-2; D is ambiguous. Between the trimmed V and J ends, which lost 1 base and 6 bases, there was a span of 12 bases. The CDR3 contains 14 residues. From germline, CDR1 is SEHNR and CDR2 FQNEAQ (reference sequence). The CDR3 sequence: CASSLGTVYDGYTF. The CDR3, as DNA: TGTGCCAGCAGCTTAGGAACCGTCTATGATGGCTACACCTTC.

This clonotype was picked up a small number of times. V gene TRBV18 combines with J gene TRBJ2-3; D is uncertain. With 1 base removed from V and 5 bases from J, the gap between germline ends came to 13 bases. Per the germline V gene, CDR1 is KGHSH and CDR2 is LQKENI. There are 15 residues in the CDR3. The CDR3 sequence: CASSPRGPPEDTQYF. As DNA, the CDR3 is TGTGCCAGCTCACCACGCGGCCCCCCCGAAGATACGCAGTATTTT.

This clonotype was picked up many times. This chain uses TRBV3-1 with TRBJ1-2; 9 nucleotides line up with TRBD1. V shed 4 bases and J 4 bases; nucleotides not matched to a gene: 4. This CDR3 contains 14 residues. The germline V gene encodes CDR1 LGHDT and CDR2 YNNKEL (reference sequence). The CDR3 coding sequence is TGTGCCAGCAGCCTTCGGACAGGGGCCTATGGCTACACCTTC. Its translation: CASSLRTGAYGYTF.

This clonotype was found many times. This chain connects TRBV7-2 to TRBJ2-1, with D perhaps matching TRBD1 (5 bases). The CDR3 sequence is 12 residues long. The germline V and J ends were trimmed by 1 base and 7 bases, with 5 bases remaining between them. Germline values: CDR1 SGHTA, CDR2 FQGNSA. The CDR3 coding sequence is TGTGCCAGCAGCTTAGGACAGAATGAGCAGTTCTTC. Residues: CASSLGQNEQFF.

CDR3: CSAIGSNTEAFF. CDR3 nucleotide sequence: TGCAGTGCTATCGGGTCGAACACTGAAGCTTTCTTT. The chain combines TRBV20-1 with TRBJ1-1; unclear D gene. CDR3 length: 12 residues. The V end was cut by 4 bases, the J end by 1 base, with 7 bases between. The V gene's germline CDR1 is DFQATT and CDR2 SNEGSKA (reference sequence).

The CDR3 DNA reads TGCGCCAGCAGTCATCTGCGAGGGGGCGCCTACAATGAGCAGTTCTTC. This codes for CASSHLRGGAYNEQFF. V usage is TRBV10-2 and J usage is TRBJ2-1; 7 bases align to TRBD1. J gave up 2 bases and V 5 bases, and 9 bases lay outside the gene matches. The germline gives CDR1 WSHSY, CDR2 SAAADI. The CDR3 extends over 16 amino acids.

This clonotype showed up many times. The CDR3 DNA sequence: TGTGCCAGCAGCCCCCCCTTTTTGATTAGCACAGATACGCAGTATTTT. It yields the protein CASSPPFLISTDTQYF. The V gene is TRBV7-2, the J gene TRBJ2-3; D not resolved. The CDR3 is made up of 16 amino acids. CDR1 and CDR2 (germline): SGHTA, FQGNSA. The ends were cut back, 5 bases at V and 0 bases at J, with 15 bases in the middle.

The chain joins TRBV4-1 to TRBJ2-5; possible D gene TRBD2, 7 bases. The J call may be incorrect, as the DNA end agrees better with TRBJ2-7. Per germline, CDR1 MGHRA and CDR2 YSYEKL. The CDR3 runs 17 residues. DNA for the CDR3: TGCGCCAGCAGCCAGAGGGACACGTTGGCGGGAGTATCCGAGCAGTACTTC. Translated, it gives CASSQRDTLAGVSEQYF.

This clonotype was detected a few times. The chain links TRBV5-1 to TRBJ2-3; weak D call: TRBD2 (5 bases). The CDR3 runs to 17 residues. V shed 0 bases and J shed 1 base, with 15 bases lying between them. In germline, CDR1 is SGHRS, CDR2 YFSETQ. DNA for the CDR3: TGCGCCAGCAGCTTGGAGGCCGGGGATGGACGCACAGATACGCAGTATTTT. Translation: CASSLEAGDGRTDTQYF.

The rearrangement joins TRBV7-8 to TRBJ2-3; tentative D call: TRBD2 (6 bases). V lost 5 bases to trimming and J lost 1 base, with 13 bases between them. This CDR3 is 15 amino acids long. The germline gives CDR1 SGHVS, CDR2 FQNEAQ. CDR3 in DNA: TGTGCCAGCAGCCCAAGACTAGAAGGCACAGATACGCAGTATTTT. Translated: CASSPRLEGTDTQYF.

This clonotype turned up a few times. The rearrangement uses TRBV7-9 and TRBJ2-4, with 9 bases lining up with TRBD1. Losses at the gene ends were 5 bases for V and 7 bases for J; bases not matched to a gene: 12. Germline-derived CDR1 and CDR2 are SEHNR and FQNEAQ (reference sequence). The CDR3 extends over 16 amino acids. The CDR3 loop reads CASSQRGDRAKNIQYF. DNA for the CDR3: TGTGCCAGCAGCCAAAGGGGGGACAGGGCGAAGAACATTCAGTACTTC.

V gene TRBV6-5 combines with J gene TRBJ2-5, with TRBD2 as a possible D gene (6 bases). CDR3 size: 16 residues. Per germline, CDR1 MNHEY and CDR2 SVGAGI. V gave up 2 bases and J gave up 9 bases, with 22 bases separating them. The CDR3 coding sequence is TGTGCCAGCAGTTACGTCCGACTAGAAGGGAAGAGACCCCAGTACTTC. It translates to CASSYVRLEGKRPQYF.

This chain uses TRBV16 with TRBJ2-7; 9 bases line up with TRBD2. V dropped 0 bases and J dropped 0; count of bases not matched to a gene: 3. The CDR3 has 16 residues. The germline CDR1 and CDR2 sequences are KGHSY and FQNENV. In nucleotides, the CDR3 is TGTGCCAGCAGCCAATCTCCTAGCGGGGTCTCCTACGAGCAGTACTTC. Its translation is CASSQSPSGVSYEQYF. Filled out from reference TRBV16 and TRBJ2-7, the complete variable domain reads GEEVAQTPKHLVRGEGQKAKLYCAPIKGHSYVFWYQQVLKNEFKFLISFQNENVFDETGMPKERFSAKCLPNSPCSLEIQATKLEDSAVYFCASSQSPSGVSYEQYFGPGTRLTVT.

This clonotype has just one count. This chain uses TRBV20-1 with TRBJ2-4; 7 positions match TRBD1. The CDR3 loop spans 13 amino acids. Germline V gene data show CDR1 as DFQATT and CDR2 as SNEGSKA (reference sequence). V dropped 7 bases and J dropped 3; count of bases not matched to a gene: 6. The CDR3 coding sequence is TGCAGTGTCAGAACAGGGGACAAAAACATTCAGTACTTC. Protein product: CSVRTGDKNIQYF.

The DNA of the CDR3 is TGTGCCAGCAGCCCAGAGGGACAGGCAAACTACGAGCAGTACTTC. The encoded protein is CASSPEGQANYEQYF. The genes are TRBV3-1 and TRBJ2-4; TRBD1 agrees at 8 bases. The DNA matches TRBJ2-7 better at its end, which makes the J call doubtful. This CDR3 spans 15 amino acids. Germline CDR1 LGHDT, CDR2 YNNKEL (reference sequence).

This clonotype was observed a handful of times. This chain uses TRBV5-1 with TRBJ2-1; TRBD1 matches at 9 bases. Germline V lookup: CDR1 SGHRS, CDR2 YFSETQ. The CDR3 has 16 amino acids. V lost 3 bases to trimming and J lost 8 bases; unmatched junction nucleotides: 12. Here the CDR3 reads CASSSIGDRVNDEQFF. In DNA form, the CDR3 reads TGCGCCAGCAGCTCAATTGGGGACAGGGTTAACGATGAGCAGTTCTTC.

This clonotype came up a few times. The rearrangement uses TRBV6-2 or TRBV6-3 and TRBJ2-3; D not certain. The CDR3 runs to 13 residues. Germline V gene data show CDR1 as MNHEY and CDR2 as SVGEGT. Deletions cut 0 bases from V and 11 bases from J, with 12 bases between. Here the CDR3 DNA reads TGTGCCAGCAGTTACTCGGCTCTAAGACGGCAGTATTTT. This translates into CASSYSALRRQYF.